The 21 T cell receptor beta chains below come from one sample, sequenced in a study of tumor and adjacent non-tumor tissue in lung cancer. The template was RNA from unsorted bulk tissue. A modified ARM-PCR protocol with three rounds of nested PCR amplified TCRbeta. TCRdb called the multiplex PCR reads again in MiXCR, with one record for every CDR3 protein. This table holds approximately 65,000 distinct CDR3 sequences, 50% to 60% found once. The source material was lung tumor tissue. These receptors originate from a man between 50 and 59 years old with non-small cell lung cancer.

The chain carries TRBV11-3 and TRBJ2-7; the D gene is possibly TRBD1 (5 bases). Germline lookup yields CDR1 SGHNT and CDR2 YENEEA. The germline V and J ends were trimmed by 5 bases and 2 bases, with 16 bases remaining between them. The CDR3 covers 15 residues. CDR3 nucleotide sequence: TGTGCCAGCAGCCCAGGGATGAGAGCCCCCTACGAGCAGTACTTC. Translating it yields CASSPGMRAPYEQYF.

The chain has TRBV7-9 and TRBJ1-2; D perhaps matches TRBD1 (6 bases). This CDR3 comprises 13 residues. The V end lost 3 bases, the J end lost 6 bases, and 11 bases lay between the germline ends. Per the germline V gene, CDR1 is SEHNR and CDR2 is FQNEAQ (reference sequence). CDR3 residues: CASSLGGGHGYTF. The CDR3 DNA is TGTGCCAGCAGCTTGGGAGGGGGACATGGCTACACCTTC.

A few counts support this clonotype. The rearrangement links TRBV28 to TRBJ1-3; D is unresolved. Trimming took 1 base from V and 7 from J, leaving 11 bases between them. The germline V gene encodes CDR1 MDHEN and CDR2 SYDVKM. The CDR3 is 14 amino acids. The CDR3 protein is CASSLYGARNTIYF. The CDR3 DNA is TGTGCCAGCAGTTTATACGGTGCTAGGAACACCATATATTTT.

This clonotype was picked up a small number of times. This sequence joins TRBV28 and TRBJ2-5; tentative D call: TRBD2 (6 bases). Germline V gene data show CDR1 as MDHEN and CDR2 as SYDVKM. V gave up 5 bases and J gave up 6 bases, with 25 bases separating them. The CDR3 consists of 17 residues. This CDR3 reads CASSPGGSGSSVKTQYF. DNA for the CDR3: TGTGCCAGCAGTCCCGGAGGAAGCGGGTCGTCCGTGAAGACCCAGTACTTC.

The sample holds one count of this clonotype. This clone may be a read error of a much larger clone one base away. This chain joins TRBV28 and TRBJ1-2, with unresolved D. V lost 3 bases to trimming and J lost 3 bases, with 11 bases between them. Germline V lookup: CDR1 MDHEN, CDR2 SYDVKM. CDR3 length: 14 amino acids. CDR3 region: CASSLPESYYGYTF. The CDR3 region has the DNA TGTGCCAGCAGTTTGCCAGAGTCCTACTATGGCTACACCTTC.

Concerning this clonotype itself: This is likely a read error, given that the CDR3 carries no conserved phenylalanine or tryptophan at its end. The chain joins TRBV28 to TRBJ2-7; D call uncertain. The CDR3 length is 14 residues. Trimming removed 8 bases from V and 0 bases from J, with 14 bases in between. The V gene's germline CDR1 is MDHEN and CDR2 SYDVKM. CDR3 nucleotide sequence: TGTGCCAGCTGCCCGGACCCTTTCTCCTACGAGCAGTACTTA. It codes for CASCPDPFSYEQYL.

This clonotype was detected a few times. With a much larger clone just one base away, this may be a read error. The chain is built from TRBV5-4 and TRBJ1-1; D is ambiguous. The CDR3 loop spans 13 amino acids. CDR1 and CDR2 (germline): SGHNT, YYREEE (reference sequence). CDR3 in amino acids: CASSLEGITGAFF. CDR3 DNA sequence: TGTGCCAGCAGCTTGGAAGGGATCACTGGAGCTTTCTTT.

Remarks on this clonotype: Being one base from a much bigger clone, this may be a read error. Because it lacks the conserved phenylalanine or tryptophan at the end, this CDR3 is likely a read error. The J gene is TRBJ1-6, the V gene TRBV10-3, with D perhaps matching TRBD1 (5 bases). Trimming pared 10 bases from V and 7 bases from J, leaving 14 bases between. CDR3 length: 13 residues. Germline-derived CDR1 and CDR2 are ENHRY and SYGVKD. CDR3 in DNA: TGTGCCACTAACATTGGGGGAAATTCACCCCTCCACATT. This sequence encodes CATNIGGNSPLHI.

About this clonotype: Just one base apart from a much larger clone, this may be a read error. This chain uses TRBV10-1 with TRBJ2-3, with 12 bases lining up with TRBD1. The CDR3 consists of 16 residues. Trimming at V came to 5 bases and at J to 4 bases, leaving 7 bases not matched to a gene. The germline gives CDR1 WNHNN, CDR2 SYGVQD (reference sequence). Here the CDR3 DNA reads TGCGCCAGCAGTAGGGGACAGGGGGCATCCCCAGATACGCAGTATTTT. Translation gives CASSRGQGASPDTQYF.

This clonotype has a count of ten or more. The chain is built from TRBV10-1 and TRBJ2-7, with unresolved D. Germline CDR1 reads WNHNN; CDR2 reads SYGVQD (reference sequence). The V end was cut by 7 bases, the J end by 6 bases, with 4 bases between. The CDR3 covers 9 residues. The CDR3: CASIGEQYF. CDR3 nucleotide sequence: TGCGCCAGCATCGGCGAGCAGTACTTC.

This rearrangement joins TRBV20-1 to TRBJ1-6; D is unresolved. In germline, CDR1 is DFQATT, CDR2 SNEGSKA (reference sequence). With 5 bases removed from V and 9 bases from J, the gap between germline ends came to 17 bases. This CDR3 has 14 residues. CDR3 region: CSALADGRSSPLHF. CDR3 DNA sequence: TGCAGTGCTCTCGCGGACGGAAGAAGTTCACCCCTCCACTTT.

In regard to this clonotype: A single base separates this from a much larger clone, so it may be a read error. J is TRBJ1-5 and V is TRBV6-1; no definite D call. From germline, CDR1 is MNHNS and CDR2 SASEGT. The CDR3 length is 16 residues. The V and J ends lost 0 bases and 1 base respectively, with 10 bases between them. CDR3: CASSEAVWVSNQPQHF. The CDR3 nucleotides are TGTGCCAGCAGTGAAGCCGTATGGGTGAGCAATCAGCCCCAGCATTTT.

The chain employs TRBV28 and TRBJ1-6, with D unresolved. V shed 3 bases and J shed 0 bases, with 9 bases lying between them. The length of the CDR3 is 16 residues. Germline loops: CDR1 MDHEN, CDR2 SYDVKM. In DNA, the CDR3 is TGTGCCAGCAGTTTGTGGGGAAGCTCCTATAATTCACCCCTCCACTTT. This encodes CASSLWGSSYNSPLHF.

As regards this clonotype: The junction departs from germline at one end; a sequencing error may be responsible. The chain links TRBV6-5 to TRBJ1-2; D is uncertain. CDR1 and CDR2 (germline): MNHEY, SVGAGI. This CDR3 contains 14 residues. The CDR3 nucleotides are TGTGCCAGCAGTCCACAATTGGTAATTAATGGCTACTCCTTC. It specifies CASSPQLVINGYSF.

The rearrangement uses TRBV14 and TRBJ2-3, with TRBD2 as a possible D gene (5 bases). This CDR3 region has 12 residues. Germline CDR1 is SGHDN and CDR2 is FVKESK. V lost 4 bases to trimming and J lost 5 bases, with 7 bases between them. The DNA for the CDR3 is TGTGCCAGCAGCCGAGAGGGAGATACGCAGTATTTT. This codes for CASSREGDTQYF.

This clonotype was detected only once. The J gene is TRBJ2-4, the V gene TRBV28; 8 positions agree with TRBD2. V trimming: 6 bases; J trimming: 0 bases; junction bases outside the gene matches: 13. This CDR3 has 18 amino acids. Germline V gene lookup returns CDR1 MDHEN and CDR2 SYDVKM. CDR3 coding DNA: TGTGCCAGCAGCCCCTGGTCAACTAGCGGAGGAGCCAAAAACATTCAGTACTTC. Protein product: CASSPWSTSGGAKNIQYF.

A remark on this clonotype: Given the absence of the conserved phenylalanine or tryptophan at the CDR3 end, a read error is likely. The rearrangement joins TRBV11-2 to TRBJ2-4; the D gene is possibly TRBD1 (5 bases). The CDR3 has 16 residues. Germline loops: CDR1 SGHAT, CDR2 FQNNGV. The CDR3 region is CAGSFRGDRAKNIQYI. Here the CDR3 DNA reads TGTGCCGGCAGCTTTAGAGGAGACAGAGCCAAAAACATTCAGTACATC.

Comments on this clonotype: One end of the junction varies from germline; a read error may be responsible. This chain links TRBV20-1 with TRBJ2-1; 7 nucleotides line up with TRBD2. Germline CDR1 is DFQATT and CDR2 is SNEGSKA (reference sequence). This CDR3 comprises 16 residues. The CDR3 nucleotides read TGCAGTACTAGAGATCAGAGCGGGAACTCCTACAATGAGCAGTTCTTC. Translated, it gives CSTRDQSGNSYNEQFF.

Concerning this clonotype: At one boundary the junction diverges from the germline segment, which might be a read error. The chain links TRBV12-3 or TRBV12-4 to TRBJ1-6; TRBD1 matches 8 bases. This CDR3 is 14 amino acids long. The CDR3: CASRLGQVPSPLYF. The CDR3 bases are TGTGCAAGCAGATTGGGACAGGTTCCATCACCCCTCTACTTT.

This clonotype appeared once. Since no conserved phenylalanine or tryptophan closes the CDR3, a read error is the likely cause. The chain has TRBV4-2 and TRBJ2-3; 7 nucleotides align to TRBD1. CDR3 length equals 17 residues. From germline, CDR1 is LGHNA and CDR2 YNFKEQ. CDR3 coding DNA: TGTGTCAGCAGCCAAGATCCGGCAGGGGGAAGCACAGATATGCAGTATCTT. Translation gives CVSSQDPAGGSTDMQYL.

This clonotype was picked up many times. V usage is TRBV5-4 and J usage is TRBJ2-5; D is unresolved. Germline lookup yields CDR1 SGHNT and CDR2 YYREEE (reference sequence). The V and J ends lost 4 bases and 5 bases respectively, with 9 bases between them. This CDR3 region has 12 residues. The CDR3, as DNA: TGTGCCAGCAGCCCGCCTGGTGAGACCCAGTACTTC. This translates into CASSPPGETQYF.